This T cell receptor (beta chain) derives from a study of glioma-infiltrating T cells after dendritic cell vaccination. Study information: Dendritic cell vaccine was injected intradermally three times, biweekly. Study-level results: Complete blood and tumor specimen sets were limited to few patients.

The data were produced by immunoSEQ multiplex PCR, yet TCRdb's version contains in-frame clones alone and is incomplete. The sample gives roughly 100,000 clones, almost 90% of which show up once; roughly 3% is in the top ten. Time point given: after dendritic cell vaccination, including at tumor progression/relapse. Fresh-frozen tumor tissue and more than two years of survival data were available for all. The germline CDR1 and CDR2 sequences are SGHDT and YYEEEE. CDR3 size: 14 residues. Trimming cost V 9 bases and J 7 bases, with 22 bases left between them. With respect to this clone: The antigen is unknown.

This sequence joins TRBV5-6 and TRBJ1-2; D gene uncertain. The sample in question was blood, obtained after dendritic cell vaccination. This sequence was found in a human donor with glioblastoma. Written as DNA, the CDR3 is TGTGCCACCACTGCTCTACCTGCCATAGTTGGCTACACCTTC. Translating gives CATTALPAIVGYTF.